Below are 6 T cell receptor beta chains sequenced from a single sample in a study of blood T cell repertoires in COVID-19. Assay: immunoSEQ multiplex PCR; the TCRdb copy retains only in-frame clones and omits some. The sample includes around 280,000 clones, roughly 85% of them seen just once. Input material: PBMCs or T cells enriched from blood (not recorded which). These TCRs come from a woman aged 40 to 49 who had recovered from COVID-19.

CDR3 coding DNA: TGTGCCAGCACGCCAACCGGGACTTACCACGAGCAGTACTTC. This sequence encodes CASTPTGTYHEQYF. This chain uses TRBV18 with TRBJ2-7; D is possibly TRBD2 (6 bases). The germline V gene has CDR1 KGHSH and CDR2 LQKENI. The CDR3 is 14 residues long. Trimming removed 8 bases at V and 5 bases at J, with 19 bases between.

The rearrangement links TRBV7-3 to TRBJ2-5, with 7 bases identical to TRBD1. J was trimmed by 5 bases and V by 5 bases; bases with no gene match: 11. This CDR3 has 15 residues. Germline CDR1 and CDR2: SGHTA and FQGTGA. In DNA, the CDR3 is TGTGCCAGCAGCCCAAGAGGGGGCGGTTGGGAGACCCAGTACTTC. This translates into CASSPRGGGWETQYF.

The chain has TRBV30 and TRBJ1-4; 7 bases fit TRBD1. CDR1 is GTSNPN and CDR2 is SVGIG in the germline V gene (reference sequence). V lost 1 base to trimming and J lost 9 bases; unmatched junction nucleotides: 5. The CDR3 has 13 amino acids. CDR3 sequence (DNA): TGTGCCTGGAGTGACAGGGGTTTACAAAAACTGTTTTTT. Residues: CAWSDRGLQKLFF.

J is TRBJ1-4 and V is TRBV30; D possibly corresponds to TRBD1 (5 bases). Deletions cut 2 bases from V and 3 bases from J, with 16 bases between. The CDR3 length is 16 residues. The germline CDR1 and CDR2 sequences are GTSNPN and SVGIG (reference sequence). The CDR3 here is CAWSNGRVGANEKLFF. CDR3 coding DNA: TGTGCCTGGAGTAATGGCAGGGTTGGAGCTAATGAAAAACTGTTTTTT.

CDR3 DNA sequence: TGTGCCAGCATTCTCGGGGGGACAGATACGCAGTATTTT. Protein sequence: CASILGGTDTQYF. The V and J genes are TRBV12-3 or TRBV12-4 and TRBJ2-3; 7 bases are a match to TRBD2. The CDR3 consists of 13 residues. The trim removed 7 bases at V and 3 bases at J, leaving 4 bases unmatched.

This sequence joins TRBV18 and TRBJ2-3, with 7 bases aligning to TRBD1. The CDR3 runs 14 residues. Germline CDR1 and CDR2: KGHSH and LQKENI. Trimming took 7 bases from V and 5 from J; bases not matched to a gene: 9. This CDR3 reads CASFNRGLEDTQYF. Written as DNA, the CDR3 is TGTGCCAGCTTTAACAGGGGATTGGAAGATACGCAGTATTTT.